This TCR beta chain stems from a study of technical replicates of blood from several donors (dated by TCRdb to the late 2010s). On this clone itself: The clone's antigen remains unknown. The sample holds no much larger clone one base away, and base qualities are not on file.

Trimming removed 8 bases from V and 1 base from J, leaving 11 bases between the germline ends. From the cysteine up to the phenylalanine, the CDR3 has a length of 13 residues. The retained sequence is limited to the CDR3, 39 bases, with the frame set at the first base. CDR1 is given as SGHAT and CDR2 as FQNNGV, both from the germline V gene. The receptor library was made with the immunoSEQ multiplex PCR assay. TCRdb stores this immuneACCESS table with in-frame sequences only. Part of the clones is absent; in the studies checked, under half of the shortfall reflects unresolved V genes, and no reason is known for the rest. This sample holds roughly 79,000 clones; about 94% were observed only once. The top ten hold under 0.4% of the sample.

The chain couples TRBV11-2 to TRBJ1-1, with the D gene call left open. Sequencing input: T cells isolated from PBMCs. The origin of this receptor is a human donor in good health. The DNA reads as follows: TGTGCCAGCTCTGGGCCTTGGAACACTGAAGCTTTCTTT. It translates to CASSGPWNTEAFF.